These T cell receptor beta chains were read from a single sample in a study of T cells expressing NK-cell markers. TCRdb re-called the 5' RACE reads and catalogs CDR3 proteins one per entry, DNA excluded. The table lists 550,000 or so distinct CDR3 sequences, with under 4.5% in the top ten. Sequencing input: blood T cells: a sorted CD56 or NKG2C T cell subset, CD4+ or CD8+ T cells, or bulk PBMC T cells (not recorded which). The receptors stem from a man aged 18 to 35 in good health. Each CDR3 is given with its conserved first and last residue.

>TRBV4-2|TRBJ2-7
CASSQESAVRYEQYF
>TRBV6-1|TRBJ1-2
CASSPPGSYGYTF
>TRBV5-6|TRBJ1-6
CASSLEPLWSSPLHF
>TRBV7-9|TRBJ2-7
CASSLEPGTSHYEQYF
>TRBV20-1|TRBJ2-1
CSVPAGGPLRYEQFF
>TRBV29-1|TRBJ1-1
CSVTLSGDTEAFF
>TRBV20-1|TRBJ2-7
CSASGVWGEQYF
>TRBV5-1|TRBJ1-1
CASSLRGGTEAFF
>TRBV7-2|TRBJ2-1
CASSLDERDIYNEQFF
>TRBV28|TRBJ2-1
CASSLSLSRDEQFF
>TRBV5-1|TRBJ1-6
CASSPSPRDFGSSPLHF
>TRBV6-1|TRBJ2-1
CASSAQGDVEQFF
>TRBV7-8|TRBJ2-2
CASSSLTRTGAGGELFF
>TRBV6-1|TRBJ2-1
CASSPGTEVYNEQFF
>TRBV3-1|TRBJ2-5
CASSGDARETQYF
>TRBV12-3/TRBV12-4|TRBJ1-1
CASSPRSATEAFF
>TRBV10-3|TRBJ1-2
CAIRGGQGYGYTF
>TRBV24-1|TRBJ2-5
CATSDLTSGSGKETQYF
>TRBV15|TRBJ2-1
CATSSTPLGTLDDEQFF
>TRBV3-1|TRBJ2-7
CASSRQAGGPFEQYF
>TRBV24-1|TRBJ2-3
CATSDFGTPTQYF
>TRBV7-9|TRBJ2-3
CASSLQGLAGADTQYF